Listed here are 27 T cell receptor beta chains from one sample, sequenced in a study of identical twins. TCRdb reprocessed the 5' RACE reads with MiXCR, giving one entry per CDR3 protein. The repertoire holds under 400,000 distinct CDR3 sequences, with around 9.7% as singletons. Sample: naive T cells sorted from blood. Receptors were obtained from a woman aged 45 to 65 in good health.

This clonotype has just a few counts. In DNA form, the CDR3 reads TGCAGTGAAGCGGGAGGGCCCTACGAGCAGTACGTC. Residues: CSEAGGPYEQYV. This rearrangement joins TRBV20-1 to TRBJ2-7; 10 positions match TRBD2. Germline CDR1 is DFQATT and CDR2 is SNEGSKA (reference sequence). This CDR3 spans 12 amino acids. With 7 bases clipped from V and 2 bases from J, the junction kept 2 bases outside the gene matches.

This clonotype has ten or more counts. The V gene is TRBV5-5, the J gene TRBJ1-3; D remains unclear. The CDR3 covers 18 residues. V was pared by 2 bases and J by 0 bases, with 18 bases between. Germline CDR1 and CDR2: SGHKS and YYEKEE (reference sequence). The CDR3 DNA follows: TGTGCCAGCAGCTTTCGACTTGCTGACCGCTCCTCTGGAAACACCATATATTTT. It specifies CASSFRLADRSSGNTIYF. Full variable domain (outside the CDR3, taken from reference TRBV5-5 and TRBJ1-3): DAGVTQSPTHLIKTRGQQVTLRCSPISGHKSVSWYQQVLGQGPQFIFQYYEKEERGRGNFPDRFSARQFPNYSSELNVNALLLGDSALYLCASSFRLADRSSGNTIYFGEGSWLTVV.

The genes are TRBV2 and TRBJ2-3; the D gene is possibly TRBD1 (6 bases). The CDR3 loop spans 14 amino acids. CDR1 is SNHLY and CDR2 is FYNNEI in the germline V gene. Trimming left V 4 bases short and J 1 base short, with 9 bases between. CDR3 sequence: CASSAGGGTDTQYF. CDR3 DNA sequence: TGTGCCAGCAGTGCTGGGGGCGGCACAGATACGCAGTATTTT. The full variable domain, in which reference TRBV2 and TRBJ2-3 provide the parts outside the CDR3, is EPEVTQTPSHQVTQMGQEVILRCVPISNHLYFYWYRQILGQKVEFLVSFYNNEISEKSEIFDDQFSVERPDGSNFTLKIRSTKLEDSAMYFCASSAGGGTDTQYFGPGTRLTVL.

The rearrangement links TRBV13 to TRBJ2-3, with D possibly being TRBD2 (5 bases). V gave up 5 bases and J gave up 2 bases, with 11 bases separating them. There are 14 residues in the CDR3. CDR1 and CDR2 from the germline V gene are PRHDT and FYEKMQ (reference sequence). The CDR3 loop reads CASSPREFTDTQYF. In DNA, the CDR3 is TGTGCCAGCAGCCCCCGGGAATTCACAGATACGCAGTATTTT.

This clonotype was observed at least ten times. The chain recombines TRBV5-6 with TRBJ2-2; TRBD1 or TRBD2 may be the D gene (5 bases each). CDR3 length equals 16 residues. V shed 4 bases and J shed 2 bases, with 15 bases lying between them. Per germline, CDR1 SGHDT and CDR2 YYEEEE. CDR3 loop: CASSPGTGLNTGELFF. The CDR3 DNA reads TGTGCCAGCAGCCCTGGGACCGGGCTAAACACCGGGGAGCTGTTTTTT.

This clonotype was counted between two and nine times. The V call is TRBV7-2, the J call TRBJ1-4; D is perhaps TRBD1 (6 bases). The germline V gene encodes CDR1 SGHTA and CDR2 FQGNSA. The length of the CDR3 is 15 residues. Trimming left V 5 bases short and J 5 bases short, with 15 bases between. CDR3 sequence (DNA): TGTGCCAGCAGCATACAGGGATTGCTAAATGAAAAACTGTTTTTT. Its translation is CASSIQGLLNEKLFF.

Worth noting for this clonotype: This sequence may be a read error, since a much larger clone differs from it by one base. The chain couples TRBV2 to TRBJ2-1; TRBD2 might be the D (5 bases). The CDR3 is 14 amino acids. CDR1 SNHLY and CDR2 FYNNEI come from the germline V gene. CDR3 DNA sequence: TGTGACAGCAGTCTCCGGGGAAGCTACAATGAGCAGTTCTTC. As protein: CDSSLRGSYNEQFF.

This clonotype was counted many times. The V and J genes are TRBV10-3 and TRBJ2-3; 12 nucleotides line up with TRBD2. The CDR3 covers 13 residues. Trimming at V came to 10 bases and at J to 5 bases, leaving 4 bases not matched to a gene. From germline, CDR1 is ENHRY and CDR2 SYGVKD. DNA for the CDR3: TGTGCCACCCTACTAGCGGGAGGAGATACGCAGTATTTT. Protein: CATLLAGGDTQYF.

DNA for the CDR3: TGTGCCAGTAGTACGGGGCAAGAGACCCAGTACTTC. Translating gives CASSTGQETQYF. The chain is built from TRBV5-6 and TRBJ2-5, with a possible D match to TRBD2 (5 bases). This CDR3 is built from 12 residues. V lost 8 bases to trimming and J lost 2 bases, with 10 bases between them. Germline CDR1 SGHDT, CDR2 YYEEEE.

The sample holds many counts of this clonotype. V usage is TRBV24-1 and J usage is TRBJ2-1, with TRBD2 identical over 10 bases. V dropped 4 bases and J dropped 10; count of bases not matched to a gene: 6. This CDR3 is 14 amino acids long. In germline, CDR1 is KGHDR, CDR2 SFDVKD. CDR3 residues: CATSELAGAGEQFF. CDR3 DNA: TGTGCCACCAGTGAGCTAGCGGGAGCGGGGGAGCAGTTCTTC.

J is TRBJ2-7 and V is TRBV5-1; TRBD1 matches at 7 bases. Germline assignment: CDR1 SGHRS and CDR2 YFSETQ. The CDR3 has 15 residues. V was clipped by 4 bases and J by 4 bases; unmatched bases: 11. The CDR3 nucleotides are TGCGCCAGCAGCGTAGGACAGGCAGTTGGGTACGAGCAGTACTTC. Translation: CASSVGQAVGYEQYF.

This clonotype has only a few counts. An end of the junction differs from the germline gene, which may be a read error. The chain carries TRBV29-1 and TRBJ2-1, with D possibly TRBD1 on 5 matching bases. Germline V gene lookup returns CDR1 SQVTM and CDR2 ANQGSEA. The CDR3 sequence is 11 residues long. CDR3 nucleotides: TGCAGCGTTGAGGTTCCCCAGGGTAGGGTCTTC. It is translated as CSVEVPQGRVF.

In this sample, this clonotype turned up a few times. V and J are TRBV15 and TRBJ2-1; TRBD1 matches at 7 bases. The V and J ends lost 3 bases and 6 bases, in that order; junction bases with no gene match: 8. CDR3 size: 15 residues. Per germline, CDR1 LNHNV and CDR2 YYDKDF (reference sequence). The CDR3 region is CATSRSDRVGNEQFF. The DNA for the CDR3 is TGTGCCACCAGCAGGAGCGACAGGGTGGGCAATGAGCAGTTCTTC. The complete variable domain, with remaining parts taken from reference TRBV15 and TRBJ2-1, reads DAMVIQNPRYQVTQFGKPVTLSCSQTLNHNVMYWYQQKSSQAPKLLFHYYDKDFNNEADTPDNFQSRRPNTSFCFLDIRSPGLGDTAMYLCATSRSDRVGNEQFFGPGTRLTVL.

This clonotype was observed at least ten times. The chain recombines TRBV14 with TRBJ2-7, with D tentatively TRBD1 (7 bases). V lost 3 bases to trimming and J lost 2 bases, with 14 bases between them. The germline V gene has CDR1 SGHDN and CDR2 FVKESK. This CDR3 contains 15 residues. CDR3 loop: CASSQRGQLAYEQYF. CDR3 nucleotide sequence: TGTGCCAGCAGCCAGCGGGGACAGCTCGCCTACGAGCAGTACTTC. The whole variable domain, filled in from reference TRBV14 and TRBJ2-7, reads EAGVTQFPSHSVIEKGQTVTLRCDPISGHDNLYWYRRVMGKEIKFLLHFVKESKQDESGMPNNRFLAERTGGTYSTLKVQPAELEDSGVYFCASSQRGQLAYEQYFGPGTRLTVT.

This clonotype was detected only a few times. The rearrangement uses TRBV20-1 and TRBJ2-7; TRBD2 matches 10 bases. Germline V gene lookup returns CDR1 DFQATT and CDR2 SNEGSKA (reference sequence). Unmatched junction bases numbered 5, after V lost 6 bases and J lost 3 bases. This CDR3 has 13 residues. CDR3 amino acids: CSAQWTSGYEQYF. The CDR3 DNA sequence: TGCAGTGCCCAGTGGACTAGCGGCTACGAGCAGTACTTC.

This clonotype turned up a few times. The CDR3 DNA reads as TGCAGTGCTAGACCCTCGGGGGTCGAGCAGTACTTC. It translates to CSARPSGVEQYF. This sequence joins TRBV20-1 and TRBJ2-7; D might be TRBD2 (6 bases). CDR1 is DFQATT, CDR2 SNEGSKA, per germline (reference sequence). The V and J ends lost 2 bases and 6 bases respectively, with 11 bases between them. The CDR3 covers 12 residues.

This clonotype was picked up a small number of times. V and J are TRBV6-2 or TRBV6-3 and TRBJ2-1; 12 bases line up with TRBD2. CDR1 is MNHEY, CDR2 SVGEGT, per germline. The CDR3 spans 15 residues. The trim removed 2 bases at V and 9 bases at J, leaving 5 bases unmatched. The CDR3 reads CASSYRLAGVGEQFF. The DNA of the CDR3 is TGTGCCAGCAGTTACAGACTAGCGGGAGTTGGTGAGCAGTTCTTC.

On this clonotype: With a much larger clone just one base away, this may be a read error. The V gene is TRBV25-1, the J gene TRBJ2-7, with TRBD2 identical over 10 bases. The germline V gene has CDR1 MGHDK and CDR2 SYGVNS. CDR3 length: 14 amino acids. DNA of the CDR3: TGTCCCAGCTCCGGACTAGCGGTTACCTACGAGCAGTACTTC. Protein product: CPSSGLAVTYEQYF.

This clonotype was seen more than once but under ten times. This chain uses TRBV4-2 with TRBJ2-7, with 7 bases that match TRBD2. This CDR3 contains 16 residues. The J segment lost 2 bases and the V segment lost 2 bases, leaving 9 bases of the junction unmatched. Germline V CDR1 and CDR2: LGHNA, YNFKEQ. The DNA of the CDR3 is TGTGCCAGCAGCCAAAAAGCGGGGCCGCTAACCTACGAGCAGTACTTC. Its protein product is CASSQKAGPLTYEQYF.

This clonotype was seen only a few times. The gene calls are TRBV2 and TRBJ1-4, with D hard to call. The CDR3 runs 14 residues. CDR1 and CDR2 (germline): SNHLY, FYNNEI. The germline V and J ends were trimmed by 2 bases and 4 bases, with 8 bases remaining between them. CDR3 nucleotides: TGTGCCAGCAGTGAATCAGCTCTTAATGAAAAACTGTTTTTT. Translating gives CASSESALNEKLFF.

This clonotype has only a few counts. This rearrangement joins TRBV20-1 to TRBJ2-5; D is unclear. This CDR3 spans 17 amino acids. Trimming shortened V by 2 bases and J by 0 bases, and 19 bases separated the two germline ends. Germline assignment: CDR1 DFQATT and CDR2 SNEGSKA (reference sequence). In DNA form, the CDR3 reads TGCAGTGCTAGACCTGTGCCCACTCTGTTGTACCAAGAGACCCAGTACTTC. Protein sequence: CSARPVPTLLYQETQYF.

Of note for this clonotype: One junction end does not reproduce the germline sequence, and a read error may be involved. The chain uses TRBV11-2 and TRBJ2-5; D may be TRBD1 or TRBD2 (7 bases each). This CDR3 region has 11 residues. Germline lookup yields CDR1 SGHAT and CDR2 FQNNGV. The CDR3 here is CASSPGGQAFF. The CDR3, as DNA: TGTGCCAGCAGCCCGGGAGGACAGGCGTTCTTC.

The chain is built from TRBV6-5 and TRBJ2-5, with 8 bases matching TRBD1. The V gene's germline CDR1 is MNHEY and CDR2 SVGAGI. CDR3 length equals 13 residues. V lost 5 bases to trimming and J lost 3 bases; unmatched junction nucleotides: 2. CDR3 sequence: CASSRTGKETQYF. The CDR3 DNA sequence: TGTGCCAGCAGTCGGACAGGGAAAGAGACCCAGTACTTC.

V is TRBV2 and J is TRBJ2-1; 9 positions agree with TRBD2. V lost 6 bases, J lost 4 bases, and 7 bases stayed unmatched. The CDR3 is 15 amino acids. Germline CDR1 is SNHLY and CDR2 is FYNNEI. The CDR3 DNA reads TGTGCCAGCAGGGAGGCTAGCGGGGCTTACAATGAGCAGTTCTTC. Translated, it gives CASREASGAYNEQFF.

The rearrangement uses TRBV4-1 and TRBJ2-5; possibly TRBD2 for D (6 bases). The CDR3 has 15 amino acids. Germline values: CDR1 MGHRA, CDR2 YSYEKL. V was shortened by 0 bases and J by 5 bases, with 13 bases between the two germline ends. The CDR3: CASSQEESRGETQYF. DNA of the CDR3: TGCGCCAGCAGCCAAGAAGAGAGTCGGGGGGAGACCCAGTACTTC.

The genes are TRBV10-3 and TRBJ2-1, with 10 bases aligning to TRBD2. Looked up from germline, CDR1 is ENHRY and CDR2 is SYGVKD. V was clipped by 9 bases and J by 8 bases; unmatched bases: 7. This CDR3 has 13 residues. CDR3 sequence reads: CAIFSGRADEQFF. Written as DNA, the CDR3 is TGTGCCATTTTCAGCGGGAGGGCCGATGAGCAGTTCTTC.

This clonotype was seen repeatedly, ten times or more. The rearrangement links TRBV29-1 to TRBJ1-1; D ambiguous. V was cut by 8 bases and J by 4 bases, with 17 bases left in between. The CDR3 runs 13 residues. CDR1 SQVTM and CDR2 ANQGSEA come from the germline V gene. CDR3 residues: CSSRGDEITEAFF. CDR3 in DNA: TGCAGCTCCCGCGGGGATGAGATCACTGAAGCTTTCTTT.